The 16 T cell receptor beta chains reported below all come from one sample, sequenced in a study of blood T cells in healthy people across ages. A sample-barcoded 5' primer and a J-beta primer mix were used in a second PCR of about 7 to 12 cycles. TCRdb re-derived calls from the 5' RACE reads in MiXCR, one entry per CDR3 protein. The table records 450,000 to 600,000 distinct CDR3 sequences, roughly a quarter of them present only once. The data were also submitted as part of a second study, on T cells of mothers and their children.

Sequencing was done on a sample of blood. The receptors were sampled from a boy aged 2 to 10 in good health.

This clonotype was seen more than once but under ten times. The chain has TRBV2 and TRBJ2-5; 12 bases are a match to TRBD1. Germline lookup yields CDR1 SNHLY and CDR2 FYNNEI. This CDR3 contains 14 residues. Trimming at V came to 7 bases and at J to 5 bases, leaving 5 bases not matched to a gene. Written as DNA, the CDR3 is TGTGCCAGCACAACCGGGACAGGGGGCGAGACCCAGTACTTC. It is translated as CASTTGTGGETQYF. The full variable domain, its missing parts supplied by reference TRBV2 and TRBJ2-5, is EPEVTQTPSHQVTQMGQEVILRCVPISNHLYFYWYRQILGQKVEFLVSFYNNEISEKSEIFDDQFSVERPDGSNFTLKIRSTKLEDSAMYFCASTTGTGGETQYFGPGTRLLVL.

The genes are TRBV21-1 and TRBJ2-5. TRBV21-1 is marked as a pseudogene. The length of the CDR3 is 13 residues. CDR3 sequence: CASLWRNQETQYF. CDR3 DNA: TGTGCCAGCTTGTGGCGGAACCAAGAGACCCAGTACTTC.

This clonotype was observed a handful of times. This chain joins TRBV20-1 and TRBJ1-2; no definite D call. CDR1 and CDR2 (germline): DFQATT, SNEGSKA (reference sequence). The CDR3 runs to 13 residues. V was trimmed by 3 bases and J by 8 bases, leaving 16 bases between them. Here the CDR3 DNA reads TGCAGTGCTAGGCATGAGGACCGGGTCGGCTACACCTTC. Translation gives CSARHEDRVGYTF.

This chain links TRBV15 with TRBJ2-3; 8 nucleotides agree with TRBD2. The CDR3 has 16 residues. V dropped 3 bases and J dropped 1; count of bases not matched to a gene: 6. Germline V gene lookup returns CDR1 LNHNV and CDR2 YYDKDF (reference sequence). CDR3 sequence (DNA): TGTGCCACCAGCAGGGGTAGCGGGATCGGCACAGATACGCAGTATTTT. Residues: CATSRGSGIGTDTQYF.

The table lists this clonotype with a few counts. The DNA of the CDR3 is TGTGCCAGCAGCCAAGATATCAGGGGGCATAAAGATACGCAGTATTTT. Translation: CASSQDIRGHKDTQYF. The chain recombines TRBV3-1 with TRBJ2-3; 8 positions match TRBD1. The ends lost 0 bases at V and 5 bases at J; junction bases unmatched: 7. The germline gives CDR1 LGHDT, CDR2 YNNKEL (reference sequence). CDR3 length: 16 residues.

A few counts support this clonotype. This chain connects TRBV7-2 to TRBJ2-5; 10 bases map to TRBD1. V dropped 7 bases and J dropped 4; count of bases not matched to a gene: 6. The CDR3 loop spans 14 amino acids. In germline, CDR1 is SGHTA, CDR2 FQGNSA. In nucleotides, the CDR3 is TGTGCCAGCACCCGGGACAGGGGACCAGAGACCCAGTACTTC. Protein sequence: CASTRDRGPETQYF.

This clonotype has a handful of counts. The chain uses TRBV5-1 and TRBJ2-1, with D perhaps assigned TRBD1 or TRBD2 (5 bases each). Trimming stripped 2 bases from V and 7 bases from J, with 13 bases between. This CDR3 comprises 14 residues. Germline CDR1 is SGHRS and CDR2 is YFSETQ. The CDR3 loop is CASSLEGPRNEQFF. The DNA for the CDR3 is TGCGCCAGCAGCTTAGAGGGACCGAGAAATGAGCAGTTCTTC.

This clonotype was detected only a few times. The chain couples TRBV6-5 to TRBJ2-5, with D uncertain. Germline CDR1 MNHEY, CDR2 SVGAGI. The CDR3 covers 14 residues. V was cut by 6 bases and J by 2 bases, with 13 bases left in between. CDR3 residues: CASRRTQVQETQYF. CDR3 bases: TGTGCCAGCAGGCGAACTCAGGTGCAAGAGACCCAGTACTTC.

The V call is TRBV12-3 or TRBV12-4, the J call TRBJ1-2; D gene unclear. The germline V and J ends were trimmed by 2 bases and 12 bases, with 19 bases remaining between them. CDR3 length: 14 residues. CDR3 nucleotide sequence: TGTGCCAGCAGTTTAATGGCCGAAGGAACCTCTGACACCTTC. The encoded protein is CASSLMAEGTSDTF.

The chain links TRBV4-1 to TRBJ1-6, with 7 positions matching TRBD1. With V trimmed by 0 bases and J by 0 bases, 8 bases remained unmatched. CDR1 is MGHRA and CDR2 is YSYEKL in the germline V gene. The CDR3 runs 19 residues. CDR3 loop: CASSQELPGQSSYNSPLHF. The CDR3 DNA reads TGCGCCAGCAGCCAAGAACTACCGGGACAGAGCTCCTATAATTCACCCCTCCACTTT.

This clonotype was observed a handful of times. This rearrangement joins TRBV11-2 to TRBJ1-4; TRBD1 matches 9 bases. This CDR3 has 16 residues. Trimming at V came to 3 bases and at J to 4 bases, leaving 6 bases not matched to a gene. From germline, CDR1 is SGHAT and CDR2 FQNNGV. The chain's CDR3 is CASSFLQGANNEKLFF. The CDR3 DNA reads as TGTGCCAGCAGCTTTTTACAGGGGGCGAATAATGAAAAACTGTTTTTT.

CDR3 DNA sequence: TGCAGCGTTTACCCGGGGGGGATTCATGAAAAACTGTTTTTT. This encodes CSVYPGGIHEKLFF. The chain links TRBV29-1 to TRBJ1-4; weak D call: TRBD1 (5 bases). The CDR3 runs 14 residues. V was pared by 5 bases and J by 6 bases, with 16 bases between. Germline V lookup: CDR1 SQVTM, CDR2 ANQGSEA.

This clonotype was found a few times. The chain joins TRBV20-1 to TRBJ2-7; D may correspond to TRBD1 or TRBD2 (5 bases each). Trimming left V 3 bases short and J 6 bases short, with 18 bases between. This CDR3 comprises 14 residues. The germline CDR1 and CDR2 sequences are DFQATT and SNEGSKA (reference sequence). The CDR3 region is CSASPPQGPREQYF. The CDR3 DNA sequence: TGCAGTGCTAGCCCTCCTCAGGGACCCCGCGAGCAGTACTTC.

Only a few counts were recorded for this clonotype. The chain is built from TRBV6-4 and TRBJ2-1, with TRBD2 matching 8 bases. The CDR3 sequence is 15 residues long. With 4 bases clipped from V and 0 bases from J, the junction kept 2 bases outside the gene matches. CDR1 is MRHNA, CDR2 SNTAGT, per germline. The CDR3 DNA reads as TGTGCCAGCAGTGCACTAGCGGCCTCCTACAATGAGCAGTTCTTC. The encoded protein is CASSALAASYNEQFF.

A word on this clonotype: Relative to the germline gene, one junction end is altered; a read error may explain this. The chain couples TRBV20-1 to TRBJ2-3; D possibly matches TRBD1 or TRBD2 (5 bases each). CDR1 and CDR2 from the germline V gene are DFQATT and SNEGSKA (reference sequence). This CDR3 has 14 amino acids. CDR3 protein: CSVRGQRWGDTQYF. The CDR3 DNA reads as TGCAGTGTTAGAGGCCAGCGGTGGGGGGATACGCAGTATTTT.

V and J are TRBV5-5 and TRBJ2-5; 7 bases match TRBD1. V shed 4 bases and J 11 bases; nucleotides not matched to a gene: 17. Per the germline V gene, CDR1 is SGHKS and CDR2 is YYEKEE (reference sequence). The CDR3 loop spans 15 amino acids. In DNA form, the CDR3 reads TGTGCCAGCAGCCGCGACGCCGGGACAGTGAGGGAGCAGTACTTC. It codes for CASSRDAGTVREQYF.